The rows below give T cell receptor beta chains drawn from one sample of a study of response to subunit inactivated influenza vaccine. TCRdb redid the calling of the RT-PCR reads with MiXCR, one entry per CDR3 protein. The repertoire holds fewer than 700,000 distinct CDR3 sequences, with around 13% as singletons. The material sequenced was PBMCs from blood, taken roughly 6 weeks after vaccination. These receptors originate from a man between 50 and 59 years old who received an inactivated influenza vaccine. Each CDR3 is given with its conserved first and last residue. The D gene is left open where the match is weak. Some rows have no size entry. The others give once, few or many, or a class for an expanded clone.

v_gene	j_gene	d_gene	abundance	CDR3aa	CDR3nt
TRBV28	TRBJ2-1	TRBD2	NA	CASSPPHGRGTYNEQFF	TGTGCCAGCAGTCCCCCCCACGGGCGGGGGACCTACAATGAGCAGTTCTTC
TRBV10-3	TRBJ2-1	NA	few	CAIQGSGTFSYNEQFF	TGTGCCATCCAAGGATCCGGGACGTTCTCCTACAATGAGCAGTTCTTC
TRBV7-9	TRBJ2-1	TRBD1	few	CASSPTWTGHNEQFF	TGTGCCAGCAGCCCTACCTGGACAGGGCACAATGAGCAGTTCTTC
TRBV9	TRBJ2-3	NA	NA	CASSVGTVRTDTQYF	TGTGCCAGCAGCGTAGGGACTGTCCGCACAGATACGCAGTATTTT
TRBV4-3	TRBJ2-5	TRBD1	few	CASSTPGGGMQTQYF	TGCGCCAGCAGCACCCCAGGGGGCGGAATGCAGACCCAGTACTTC
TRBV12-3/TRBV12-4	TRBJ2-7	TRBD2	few	CASSFSGQWSGRAAEQYF	TGTGCCAGCAGTTTTAGTGGTCAGTGGAGCGGGAGGGCCGCCGAGCAGTACTTC
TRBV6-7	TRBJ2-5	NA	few	CASSRQGGGWKTQYF	TGTGCCAGCAGTAGACAGGGAGGGGGGTGGAAGACCCAGTACTTC
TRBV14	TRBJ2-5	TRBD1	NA	CASSPYLTGEVETQYF	TGTGCCAGCAGCCCCTATCTGACAGGGGAAGTAGAGACCCAGTACTTC
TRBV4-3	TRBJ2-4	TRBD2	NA	CASSQDGPAGGLAKNIQYF	TGCGCCAGCAGCCAAGATGGGCCAGCGGGGGGCCTAGCCAAAAACATTCAGTACTTC
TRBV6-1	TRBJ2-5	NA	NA	CASSEVGEETQYF	TGTGCCAGCAGTGAGGTAGGGGAAGAGACCCAGTACTTC
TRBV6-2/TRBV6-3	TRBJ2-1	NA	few	CASSYWIGDEQFF	TGTGCCAGCAGTTATTGGATAGGGGATGAGCAGTTCTTC
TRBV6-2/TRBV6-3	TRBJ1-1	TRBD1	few	CASSQPPGQQAFF	TGTGCCAGCAGTCAACCCCCGGGACAGCAAGCTTTCTTT
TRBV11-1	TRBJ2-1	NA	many	CASSLGPATDNEQFF	TGTGCCAGCAGCTTAGGCCCGGCAACGGACAATGAGCAGTTCTTC
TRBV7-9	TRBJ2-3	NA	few	CASSPGELTDTQYF	TGTGCCAGCAGCCCCGGGGAACTCACAGATACGCAGTATTTT
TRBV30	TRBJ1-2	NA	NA	CAWRGGRLYGYTF	TGTGCCTGGAGGGGGGGACGACTCTATGGCTACACCTTC
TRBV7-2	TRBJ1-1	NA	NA	CASSLYGGRTEAFF	TGTGCCAGCAGTCTGTACGGGGGTCGGACTGAAGCTTTCTTT
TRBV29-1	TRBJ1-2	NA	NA	CSVSYKVEGYGYTF	TGCAGCGTTAGTTACAAGGTTGAAGGCTATGGCTACACCTTC
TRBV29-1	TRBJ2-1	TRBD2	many	CSVVILAGSYNEQFF	TGCAGCGTAGTGATCCTAGCGGGCTCCTACAATGAGCAGTTCTTC
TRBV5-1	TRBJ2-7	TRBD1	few	CASSLVRGQGPPRSYEQYF	TGCGCCAGCAGCTTGGTACGGGGACAGGGACCCCCTCGCTCCTACGAGCAGTACTTC
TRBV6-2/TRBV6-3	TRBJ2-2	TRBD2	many	CASSLTSQTAKANTGELFF	TGTGCCAGCAGTTTGACTAGCCAGACAGCCAAAGCGAACACCGGGGAGCTGTTTTTT
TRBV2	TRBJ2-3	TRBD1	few	CASSEGGTADTQYF	TGTGCCAGCAGTGAAGGAGGGACAGCAGATACGCAGTATTTT
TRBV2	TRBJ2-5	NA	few	CASNPMDETQYF	TGTGCCAGCAACCCGATGGACGAGACCCAGTACTTC
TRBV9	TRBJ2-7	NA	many	CASSVAAGSAYEQYF	TGTGCCAGCAGCGTAGCGGCGGGGTCGGCCTACGAGCAGTACTTC
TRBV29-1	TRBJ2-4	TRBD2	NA	CSVLRLAGPAKNIQYF	TGCAGCGTGTTGCGTCTAGCGGGACCCGCCAAAAACATTCAGTACTTC
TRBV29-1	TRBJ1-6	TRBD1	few	CSVPPCRGPHF	TGCAGCGTCCCCCCCTGCAGGGGGCCCCACTTT
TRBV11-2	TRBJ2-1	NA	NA	CASSLAPSDYNEQFF	TGTGCCAGCAGCTTAGCGCCTAGCGACTACAATGAGCAGTTCTTC
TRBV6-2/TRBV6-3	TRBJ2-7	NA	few	CASSYTGPYEQYF	TGTGCCAGCAGTTATACCGGACCCTACGAGCAGTACTTC
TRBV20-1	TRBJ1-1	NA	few	CSARVPGLNTEAFF	TGCAGTGCTAGAGTCCCGGGATTGAACACTGAAGCTTTCTTT
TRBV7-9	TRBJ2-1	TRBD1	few	CASSQTGSNEQFF	TGTGCCAGCAGCCAGACAGGGTCCAATGAGCAGTTCTTC
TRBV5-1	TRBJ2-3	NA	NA	CASSRGFPDTDTQYF	TGCGCCAGCAGCCGAGGATTTCCCGACACAGATACGCAGTATTTT
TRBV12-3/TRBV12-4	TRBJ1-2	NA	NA	CASSLDGWQRYTF	TGTGCCAGCAGTTTAGACGGTTGGCAGCGCTACACCTTC
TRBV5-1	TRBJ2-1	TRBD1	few	CASSYGQGAVEQFF	TGCGCCAGCAGCTACGGACAGGGGGCGGTCGAGCAGTTCTTC
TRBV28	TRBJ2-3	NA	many	CASIPLTRDTQYF	TGTGCCAGCATCCCGCTAACGCGAGATACGCAGTATTTT
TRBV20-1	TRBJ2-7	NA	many	CSARDWTSVDYEQYF	TGCAGTGCTAGAGATTGGACGAGCGTTGACTACGAGCAGTACTTC
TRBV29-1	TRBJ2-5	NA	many	CSVEPWGAETQYF	TGCAGCGTTGAACCCTGGGGGGCAGAGACCCAGTACTTC
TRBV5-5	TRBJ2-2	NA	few	CASSLVLVRAKTGELFF	TGTGCCAGCAGCCTAGTCCTAGTCAGGGCGAAAACCGGGGAGCTGTTTTTT
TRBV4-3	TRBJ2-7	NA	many	CASSQVPGAPYEQYF	TGCGCCAGCAGCCAAGTGCCGGGGGCTCCCTACGAGCAGTACTTC
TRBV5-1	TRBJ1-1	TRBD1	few	CASSLETGVTNTEAFF	TGCGCCAGCAGCTTGGAGACAGGGGTTACGAACACTGAAGCTTTCTTT
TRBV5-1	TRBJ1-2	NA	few	CASSLEARSYGYTF	TGCGCCAGCAGCTTGGAAGCACGGTCCTATGGCTACACCTTC
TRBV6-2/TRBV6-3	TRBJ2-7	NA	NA	CASSSADLRGHEQYF	TGTGCCAGCAGTTCGGCAGACTTGAGGGGCCACGAGCAGTACTTC
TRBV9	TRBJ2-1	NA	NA	CASSVGGTGNEQFF	TGTGCCAGCAGCGTTGGCGGGACGGGCAATGAGCAGTTCTTC
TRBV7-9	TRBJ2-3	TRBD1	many	CASSLGQGGTDTQYF	TGCGCCAGCAGCTTGGGACAGGGCGGCACAGATACGCAGTATTTT
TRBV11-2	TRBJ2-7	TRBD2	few	CASSSSGRAGEQYF	TGTGCCAGCAGCAGTAGCGGGAGGGCCGGGGAGCAGTACTTC
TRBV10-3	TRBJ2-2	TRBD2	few	CATSGAGGPRNTGELFF	TGTGCCACTTCAGGAGCGGGGGGCCCCCGAAACACCGGGGAGCTGTTTTTT
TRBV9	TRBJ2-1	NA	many	CASSAAIFEGGISYNEQFF	TGTGCCAGCAGCGCGGCTATATTTGAGGGGGGGATTTCCTACAATGAGCAGTTCTTC
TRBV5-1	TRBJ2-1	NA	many	CASSLGQPYNEQFF	TGCGCCAGCAGCTTGGGACAGCCTTACAATGAGCAGTTCTTC
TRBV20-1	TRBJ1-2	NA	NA	CSARAGPGDGYTF	TGCAGTGCTAGAGCTGGGCCGGGGGATGGCTACACCTTC
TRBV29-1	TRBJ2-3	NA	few	CSVEAGRTDTQYF	TGCAGCGTTGAGGCAGGGAGAACAGATACGCAGTATTTT